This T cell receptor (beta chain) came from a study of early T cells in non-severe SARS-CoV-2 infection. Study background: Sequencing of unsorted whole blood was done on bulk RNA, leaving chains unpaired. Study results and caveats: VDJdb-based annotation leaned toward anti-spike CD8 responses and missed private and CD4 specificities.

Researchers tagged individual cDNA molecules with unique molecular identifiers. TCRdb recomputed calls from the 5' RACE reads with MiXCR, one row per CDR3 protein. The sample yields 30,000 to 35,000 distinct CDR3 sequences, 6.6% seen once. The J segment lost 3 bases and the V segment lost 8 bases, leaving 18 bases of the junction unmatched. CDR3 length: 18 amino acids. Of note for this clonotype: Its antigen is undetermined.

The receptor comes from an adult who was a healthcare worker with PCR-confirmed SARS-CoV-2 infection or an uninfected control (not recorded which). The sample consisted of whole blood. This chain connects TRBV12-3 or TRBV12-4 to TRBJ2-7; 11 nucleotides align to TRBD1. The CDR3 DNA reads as TGTGCCAGCGATAGAGTGGACAGGGGGCGCCGGACGATCTACGAGCAGTACTTC. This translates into CASDRVDRGRRTIYEQYF.